Listed here are 17 T cell receptor beta chains from one sample, sequenced in a study of Ad26.COV2.S vaccination and SARS-CoV-2 variants. Profiling relied on immunoSEQ multiplex PCR, and the TCRdb table lists in-frame clones only, not all of them. Of roughly 350,000 clones listed, about nine tenths are singletons. Stated treatment: some 20 received Ad26.COV2.S at low or high dose, single or two shots; about five received placebo; per-sample allocation not given. All samples were drawn on day 63, counting from the first vaccine or placebo injection. This material consisted of peripheral blood, taken in a trial of Ad26.COV2.S vaccine versus placebo. The receptors here all came from a person between 18 and 59 years old who received the Ad26.COV2.S COVID-19 vaccine or a placebo.

The rearrangement joins TRBV2 to TRBJ2-7; 9 bases align to TRBD2. CDR1 and CDR2 (germline): SNHLY, FYNNEI. This CDR3 contains 11 residues. J lost 6 bases, V lost 10 bases, and 4 bases had no gene match. CDR3 sequence: CAKELAGEQYF. The CDR3 DNA reads as TGTGCCAAAGAACTAGCGGGCGAGCAGTACTTC.

V gene TRBV5-4 combines with J gene TRBJ1-1; no firm D call. CDR1 SGHNT and CDR2 YYREEE come from the germline V gene (reference sequence). Trimming took off 4 bases at V and 0 bases at J, with 16 bases between the two ends. This CDR3 comprises 16 residues. CDR3 sequence (DNA): TGTGCCAGCAGCCCTGAGGTCCTCCGCATGAACACTGAAGCTTTCTTT. It specifies CASSPEVLRMNTEAFF.

The chain combines TRBV12-5 with TRBJ2-5; TRBD1 matches at 10 bases. Trimming at V came to 10 bases and at J to 4 bases, leaving 15 bases not matched to a gene. Germline assignment: CDR1 LGHNT and CDR2 FRNRAP. The CDR3 is made up of 16 amino acids. CDR3 bases: TGTGCTACCTACCCAGGGACAGGGGTGTTAGGAGAGACCCAGTACTTC. Translated, it gives CATYPGTGVLGETQYF. Filled out from reference TRBV12-5 and TRBJ2-5, the complete variable domain reads DARVTQTPRHKVTEMGQEVTMRCQPILGHNTVFWYRQTMMQGLELLAYFRNRAPLDDSGMPKDRFSAEMPDATLATLKIQPSEPRDSAVYFCATYPGTGVLGETQYFGPGTRLLVL.

This chain connects TRBV7-9 to TRBJ2-5, with 7 bases fitting TRBD1. V was pared by 8 bases and J by 2 bases, with 2 bases of the junction left unmatched. This CDR3 contains 12 residues. Germline loops: CDR1 SEHNR, CDR2 FQNEAQ (reference sequence). Here the CDR3 DNA reads TGTGCCAGCCGGGGACAGCAAGAGACCCAGTACTTC. It codes for CASRGQQETQYF.

This clone was picked up a small number of times. The CDR3 DNA follows: TGTGCCAGCACTTTGGGACGGACGGGCTACACCTTC. Translating it yields CASTLGRTGYTF. The V and J genes are TRBV12-3 or TRBV12-4 and TRBJ1-2; D is possibly TRBD1 (5 bases). V lost 7 bases and J 8 bases, leaving 14 bases between the germline ends. This CDR3 has 12 residues.

The J gene is TRBJ1-2, the V gene TRBV7-9; tentatively, D is TRBD1 (5 bases). Germline CDR1 reads SEHNR; CDR2 reads FQNEAQ (reference sequence). With 5 bases removed from V and 2 bases from J, the gap between germline ends came to 15 bases. The CDR3 runs to 15 residues. DNA for the CDR3: TGTGCCAGCAGCCCTAGGGACTGGCTAAACTATGGCTACACCTTC. Translation: CASSPRDWLNYGYTF.

The V gene is TRBV9, the J gene TRBJ1-1; D gene ambiguous. V was trimmed by 4 bases and J by 4 bases, leaving 14 bases between them. Germline CDR1 reads SGDLS; CDR2 reads YYNGEE. The CDR3 loop spans 14 amino acids. For the CDR3, the DNA is TGTGCCAGCAGCTTCTCGACGGAAGCCACTGAAGCTTTCTTT. Its translation is CASSFSTEATEAFF. The variable domain in full, completed from reference TRBV9 and TRBJ1-1, reads DSGVTQTPKHLITATGQRVTLRCSPRSGDLSVYWYQQSLDQGLQFLIQYYNGEERAKGNILERFSAQQFPDLHSELNLSSLELGDSALYFCASSFSTEATEAFFGQGTRLTVV.

On this clone: Germline and junction disagree at one end, which may indicate a read error. This chain connects TRBV30 to TRBJ2-5; 7 bases align to TRBD1. The CDR3 is 11 residues long. The germline CDR1 and CDR2 sequences are GTSNPN and SVGIG (reference sequence). In nucleotides, the CDR3 is TGTGCCTGGAGTGTTTCTCGACAGGGACACTTC. This encodes CAWSVSRQGHF.

The table lists this clone with a count of one. The rearrangement uses TRBV5-4 and TRBJ2-2, with D perhaps TRBD1 (6 bases). From germline, CDR1 is SGHNT and CDR2 YYREEE (reference sequence). With 0 bases removed from V and 0 bases from J, the gap between germline ends came to 12 bases. The CDR3 covers 17 residues. CDR3 coding DNA: TGTGCCAGCAGCTTGGGTTCCAGGGGCACGAACACCGGGGAGCTGTTTTTT. Its translation: CASSLGSRGTNTGELFF.

The V and J genes are TRBV18 and TRBJ2-1; D is perhaps TRBD1 (6 bases). The germline gives CDR1 KGHSH, CDR2 LQKENI. Trimming stripped 6 bases from V and 5 bases from J, with 17 bases between. The CDR3 length is 15 residues. CDR3 protein: CASSSWGQRDNEQFF. The DNA of the CDR3 is TGTGCCAGCTCCTCGTGGGGACAAAGGGACAATGAGCAGTTCTTC. Full variable domain (outside the CDR3, taken from reference TRBV18 and TRBJ2-1): NAGVMQNPRHLVRRRGQEARLRCSPMKGHSHVYWYRQLPEEGLKFMVYLQKENIIDESGMPKERFSAEFPKEGPSILRIQQVVRGDSAAYFCASSSWGQRDNEQFFGPGTRLTVL.

This clone has only one observation. The chain carries TRBV14 and TRBJ2-3; tentatively, D is TRBD2 (6 bases). Germline V gives CDR1 SGHDN, CDR2 FVKESK. Trimming stripped 1 base from V and 12 bases from J, with 14 bases between. The CDR3 covers 13 residues. This chain's CDR3 is CASSQVGLASQYF. CDR3 DNA sequence: TGTGCCAGCAGCCAAGTAGGGCTAGCGTCTCAGTATTTT. Complete variable domain (other parts from reference TRBV14 and TRBJ2-3): EAGVTQFPSHSVIEKGQTVTLRCDPISGHDNLYWYRRVMGKEIKFLLHFVKESKQDESGMPNNRFLAERTGGTYSTLKVQPAELEDSGVYFCASSQVGLASQYFGPGTRLTVL.

CDR3 protein: CSASKGRAFF. CDR3 nucleotides: TGCAGTGCTAGTAAGGGCAGAGCTTTCTTT. The chain has TRBV20-1 and TRBJ1-1; D remains ambiguous. This CDR3 is 10 amino acids long. CDR1 and CDR2 from the germline V gene are DFQATT and SNEGSKA (reference sequence). V lost 3 bases to trimming and J lost 10 bases, with 9 bases between them.

The chain uses TRBV27 and TRBJ1-2; D uncertain. The CDR3 runs 15 residues. Trimming took off 2 bases at V and 3 bases at J, with 13 bases between the two ends. From germline, CDR1 is MNHEY and CDR2 SMNVEV (reference sequence). The CDR3 bases are TGTGCCAGCAGTTTACTCCGGGGTCCGGACTATGGCTACACCTTC. Translating it yields CASSLLRGPDYGYTF.

V and J are TRBV24-1 and TRBJ1-5; 10 nucleotides agree with TRBD1. V gave up 10 bases and J gave up 2 bases; unmatched junction bases: 7. The CDR3 is 15 residues long. CDR1 is KGHDR and CDR2 is SFDVKD in the germline V gene. The CDR3 DNA reads as TGTGCCACGCAGGCCGGGACAGGGGGCAATCAGCCCCAGCATTTT. Its translation: CATQAGTGGNQPQHF.

The chain joins TRBV3-1 (or the pseudogene TRBV3-2) to TRBJ2-7; 8 nucleotides match TRBD2. V lost 3 bases and J lost 0; bases outside the gene matches: 4. Germline V CDR1 and CDR2: LGHDT, YNNKEL (reference sequence). The CDR3 is 15 residues long. In nucleotides, the CDR3 is TGTGCCAGCAGCCATGAGCGGGGGCGCTCCTACGAGCAGTACTTC. Translated, it gives CASSHERGRSYEQYF.

This clone was seen once. The J gene is TRBJ1-5, the V gene TRBV6-6, with D perhaps TRBD1 (5 bases). V was shortened by 5 bases and J by 1 base, with 12 bases between the two germline ends. From germline, CDR1 is MNHNY and CDR2 SVGAGI (reference sequence). This CDR3 is 15 amino acids long. The CDR3 is CASSSKGSSNQPQHF. CDR3 bases: TGTGCCAGCAGTAGTAAGGGGTCGAGCAATCAGCCCCAGCATTTT.

The chain is built from TRBV7-8 and TRBJ1-1, with 7 bases matching TRBD1. After removal of 4 bases from V and 7 bases from J, the junction contained 9 bases not matched to a gene. Germline values: CDR1 SGHVS, CDR2 FQNEAQ. This CDR3 contains 14 residues. The CDR3 nucleotides are TGTGCCAGCAGCTCAACCAGACAGGGCGGTGAAGCTTTCTTT. Encoded protein: CASSSTRQGGEAFF.